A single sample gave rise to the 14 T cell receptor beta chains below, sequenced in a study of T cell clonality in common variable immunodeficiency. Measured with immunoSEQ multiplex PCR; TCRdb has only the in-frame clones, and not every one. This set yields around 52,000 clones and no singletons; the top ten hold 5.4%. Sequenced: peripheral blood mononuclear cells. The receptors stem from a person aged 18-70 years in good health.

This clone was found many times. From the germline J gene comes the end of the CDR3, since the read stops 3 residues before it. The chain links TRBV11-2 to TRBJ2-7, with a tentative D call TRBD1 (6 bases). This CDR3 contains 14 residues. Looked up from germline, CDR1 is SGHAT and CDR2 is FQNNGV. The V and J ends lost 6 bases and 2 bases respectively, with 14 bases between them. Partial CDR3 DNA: TGTGCCAGCAGTCCCGGGACACTCACCTACGAG. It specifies CASSPGTLTYE. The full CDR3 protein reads CASSPGTLTYEQYF.

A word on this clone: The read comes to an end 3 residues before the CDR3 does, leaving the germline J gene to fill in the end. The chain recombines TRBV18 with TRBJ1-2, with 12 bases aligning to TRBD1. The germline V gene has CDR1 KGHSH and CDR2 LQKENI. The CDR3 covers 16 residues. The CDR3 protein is CASSPWDRGLSDDYTF. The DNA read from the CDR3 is TGTGCCAGCTCACCCTGGGACAGGGGGCTTAGCGATGAC.

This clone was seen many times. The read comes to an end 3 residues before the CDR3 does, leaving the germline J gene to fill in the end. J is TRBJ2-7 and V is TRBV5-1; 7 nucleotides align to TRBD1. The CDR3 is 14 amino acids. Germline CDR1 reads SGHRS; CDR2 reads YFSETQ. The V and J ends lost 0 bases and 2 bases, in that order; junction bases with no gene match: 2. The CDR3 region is CASSLGQGAYEQYF. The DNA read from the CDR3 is TGCGCCAGCAGCTTGGGACAGGGCGCCTACGAG.

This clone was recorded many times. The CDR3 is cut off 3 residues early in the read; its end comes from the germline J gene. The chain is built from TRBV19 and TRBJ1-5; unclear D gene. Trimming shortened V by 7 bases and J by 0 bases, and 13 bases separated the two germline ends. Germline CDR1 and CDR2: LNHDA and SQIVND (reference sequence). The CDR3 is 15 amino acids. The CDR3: CASTGENYSNQPQHF. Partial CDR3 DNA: TGTGCCAGTACCGGGGAGAATTATAGCAATCAGCCC.

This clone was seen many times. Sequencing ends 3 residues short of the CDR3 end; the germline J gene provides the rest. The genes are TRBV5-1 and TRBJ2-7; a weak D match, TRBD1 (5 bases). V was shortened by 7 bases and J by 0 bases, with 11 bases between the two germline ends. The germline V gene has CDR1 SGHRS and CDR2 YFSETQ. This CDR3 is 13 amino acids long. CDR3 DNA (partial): TGCGCCAGCTCCCCAGGGAACTCCTACGAG. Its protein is CASSPGNSYE. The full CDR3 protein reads CASSPGNSYEQYF.

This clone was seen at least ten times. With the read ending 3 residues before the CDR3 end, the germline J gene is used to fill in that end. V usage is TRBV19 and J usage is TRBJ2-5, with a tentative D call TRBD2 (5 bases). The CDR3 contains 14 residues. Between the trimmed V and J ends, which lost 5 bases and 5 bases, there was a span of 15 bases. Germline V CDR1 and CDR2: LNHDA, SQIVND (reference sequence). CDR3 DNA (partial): TGTGCCAGTAGTTTTTCTGCGGGTGTGGAGACC. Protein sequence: CASSFSAGVET. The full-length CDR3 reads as CASSFSAGVETQYF.

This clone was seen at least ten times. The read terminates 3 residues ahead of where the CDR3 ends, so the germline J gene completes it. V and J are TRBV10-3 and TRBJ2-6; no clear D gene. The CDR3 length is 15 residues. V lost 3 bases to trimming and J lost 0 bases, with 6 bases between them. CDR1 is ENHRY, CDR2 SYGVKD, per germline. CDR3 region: CAISEGRSGANVLTF. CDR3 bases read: TGTGCCATCAGTGAAGGGCGCTCTGGGGCCAACGTC.

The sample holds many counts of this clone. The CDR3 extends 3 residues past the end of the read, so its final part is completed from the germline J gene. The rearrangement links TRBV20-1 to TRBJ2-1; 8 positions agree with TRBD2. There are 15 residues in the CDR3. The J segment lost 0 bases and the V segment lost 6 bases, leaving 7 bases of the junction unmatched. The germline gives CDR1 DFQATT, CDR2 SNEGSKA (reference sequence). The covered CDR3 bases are TGCAGTGCCCCTTCGGGACTAGGCTCCTACAATGAG. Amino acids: CSAPSGLGSYNE. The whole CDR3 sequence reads CSAPSGLGSYNEQFF.

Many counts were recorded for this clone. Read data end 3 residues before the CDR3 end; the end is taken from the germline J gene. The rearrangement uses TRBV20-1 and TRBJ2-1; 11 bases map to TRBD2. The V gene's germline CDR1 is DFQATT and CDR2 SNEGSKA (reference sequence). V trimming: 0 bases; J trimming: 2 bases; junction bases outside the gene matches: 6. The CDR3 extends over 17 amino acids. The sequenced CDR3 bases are TGCAGTGCTAGAGATCCGCTAGCGGGAGGCCCCTACAATGAG. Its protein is CSARDPLAGGPYNE. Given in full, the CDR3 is CSARDPLAGGPYNEQFF.

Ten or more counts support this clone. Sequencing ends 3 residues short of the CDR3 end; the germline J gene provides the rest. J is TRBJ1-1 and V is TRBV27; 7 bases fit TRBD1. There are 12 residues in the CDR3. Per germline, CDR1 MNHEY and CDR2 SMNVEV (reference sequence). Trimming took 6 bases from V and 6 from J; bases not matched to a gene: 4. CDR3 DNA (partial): TGTGCCAGCAGGGACACAGGGGCTGAA. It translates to CASRDTGAE. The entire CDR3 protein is CASRDTGAEAFF.

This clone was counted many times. This CDR3 reads CASSRAWRESSYNEQFF. The CDR3 DNA, read in part, is TGTGCCAGCTCTCGCGCCTGGCGGGAAAGCTCCTACAATGAG. This chain connects TRBV18 to TRBJ2-1, with D possibly being TRBD2 (6 bases). The CDR3 goes on 3 residues after the read ends, and that part is filled in from the germline J gene. Trimming removed 6 bases at V and 0 bases at J, with 18 bases between. Germline CDR1 KGHSH, CDR2 LQKENI. This CDR3 is built from 17 residues.

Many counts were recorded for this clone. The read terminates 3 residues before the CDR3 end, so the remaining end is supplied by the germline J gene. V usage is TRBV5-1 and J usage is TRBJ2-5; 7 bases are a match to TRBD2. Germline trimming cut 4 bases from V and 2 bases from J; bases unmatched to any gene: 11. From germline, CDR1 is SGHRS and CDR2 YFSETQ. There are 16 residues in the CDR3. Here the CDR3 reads CASSPMAASGQETQYF. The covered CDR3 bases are TGCGCCAGCAGCCCGATGGCGGCTAGCGGTCAAGAGACC.

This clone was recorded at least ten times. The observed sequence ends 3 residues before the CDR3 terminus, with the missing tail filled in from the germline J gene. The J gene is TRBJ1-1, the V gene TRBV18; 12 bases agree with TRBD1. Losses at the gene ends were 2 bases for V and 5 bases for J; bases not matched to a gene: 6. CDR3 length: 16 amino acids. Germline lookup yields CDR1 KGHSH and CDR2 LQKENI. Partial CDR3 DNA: TGTGCCAGCTCACCAACGGGACAGGGGGCGGGAACTGAA. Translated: CASSPTGQGAGTE. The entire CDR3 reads CASSPTGQGAGTEAFF. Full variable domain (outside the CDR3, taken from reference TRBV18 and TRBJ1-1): NAGVMQNPRHLVRRRGQEARLRCSPMKGHSHVYWYRQLPEEGLKFMVYLQKENIIDESGMPKERFSAEFPKEGPSILRIQQVVRGDSAAYFCASSPTGQGAGTEAFFGQGTRLTVV.

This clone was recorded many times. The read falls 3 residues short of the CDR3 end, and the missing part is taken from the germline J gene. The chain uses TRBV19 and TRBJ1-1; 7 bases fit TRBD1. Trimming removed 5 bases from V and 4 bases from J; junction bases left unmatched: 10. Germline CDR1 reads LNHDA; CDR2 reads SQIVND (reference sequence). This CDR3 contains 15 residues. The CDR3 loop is CASSLRQGLGTEAFF. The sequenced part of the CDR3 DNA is TGTGCCAGTAGTCTCCGACAGGGCTTGGGCACTGAA.